This T cell receptor (beta chain) was observed in a study of T cell responses to AZD1222 COVID-19 vaccine. Sequencing was performed with immunoSEQ multiplex PCR; in TCRdb, only in-frame clones are kept and a portion is missing. The sample records 100,000 to 150,000 clones, 92% being singletons. From germline, CDR1 is LGHNT and CDR2 FRNRAP. V dropped 6 bases and J dropped 2 bases, with 11 bases sitting between them. This CDR3 has 13 residues. As to this clone: What it binds is not known.

Study outcomes and limitations: Only a handful of AZD1222 recipients, six or seven in all, had baseline seropositivity. Variant regions that are unmutated are reportedly the target of nearly half of spike-specific TCRs.

The TCR sequence derives from an adult who received the AZD1222 COVID-19 vaccine. The V gene is TRBV12-5, the J gene TRBJ2-7; D may be TRBD1 or TRBD2 (6 bases each). Material: peripheral blood, obtained 28 days after the second AZD1222 dose. The CDR3 sequence is CASGLGGTYEQYF. CDR3 sequence (DNA): TGTGCTAGTGGCCTAGGGGGGACCTACGAGCAGTACTTC.